This T cell receptor beta chain appears in the sequencing data of a study of cytomegalovirus exposure and HLA in healthy donors. Germline V gives CDR1 KGHSH, CDR2 LQKENI. This CDR3 spans 12 amino acids. The V and J ends lost 4 bases and 3 bases respectively, with 7 bases between them. 60 Vbeta and 13 Jbeta primers were used in PCR. Libraries were prepared by immunoSEQ multiplex PCR; TCRdb keeps only in-frame clonotypes and omits some of them. Here the sample spans about 67,000 clones, roughly two thirds being singletons. Sequencing input: PBMCs. The sequence derives from a young woman in good health and CMV-seronegative. This chain joins TRBV18 and TRBJ2-7; TRBD1 is a possible D gene (6 bases). CDR3 bases: TGTGCCAGCTCACGGACAGACTACGAGCAGTACTTC. It yields the protein CASSRTDYEQYF. Combining the CDR3 with reference TRBV18 and TRBJ2-7 gives the whole variable domain NAGVMQNPRHLVRRRGQEARLRCSPMKGHSHVYWYRQLPEEGLKFMVYLQKENIIDESGMPKERFSAEFPKEGPSILRIQQVVRGDSAAYFCASSRTDYEQYFGPGTRLTVT.